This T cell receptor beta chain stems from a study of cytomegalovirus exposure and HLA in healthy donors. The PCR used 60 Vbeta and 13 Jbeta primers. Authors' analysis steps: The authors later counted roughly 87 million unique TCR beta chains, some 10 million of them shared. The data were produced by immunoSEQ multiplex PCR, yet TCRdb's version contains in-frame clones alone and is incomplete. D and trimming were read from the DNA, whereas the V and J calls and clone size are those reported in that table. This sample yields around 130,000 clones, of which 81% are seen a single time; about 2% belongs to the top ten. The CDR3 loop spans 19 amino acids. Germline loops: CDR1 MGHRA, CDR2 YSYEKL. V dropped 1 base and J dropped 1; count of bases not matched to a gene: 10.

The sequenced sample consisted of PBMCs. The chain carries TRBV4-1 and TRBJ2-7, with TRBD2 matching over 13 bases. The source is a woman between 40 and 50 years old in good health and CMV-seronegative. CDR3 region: CASSQARTSGGPASYEQYF. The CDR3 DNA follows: TGCGCCAGCAGCCAAGCCAGGACTAGCGGGGGCCCCGCATCCTACGAGCAGTACTTC.